This TCR beta chain derives from a study of beta chain features in type 1 diabetes. J was trimmed by 2 bases and V by 1 base; bases with no gene match: 11. Germline values: CDR1 LGHNA, CDR2 YNFKEQ. The CDR3 length is 18 residues. Post-sort purity exceeded 98% for all sorted populations. Study results and caveats: More deletions and fewer insertions at VDJ junctions were seen in type 1 diabetes patients. All four CD4+ subsets of Type 1 diabetes patients contained TCRB CDR3s that were moderately but significantly shorter.

This clone was picked up a small number of times. Antigen specificity is unknown. Sequencing targeted expressed TCRB transcripts, as all isolated RNA had been reverse transcribed. Here immunoSEQ multiplex PCR was the method, and the copy in TCRdb shows in-frame clones only, minus some. In the table there are 130,000 to 150,000 clones, 9.2% of which are singletons. Sequencing was performed on central memory CD4+ T cells from blood. The chain couples TRBV4-2 to TRBJ1-2; 9 bases are shared with TRBD1. The clonotype comes from a man between 18 and 35 years old in good health. The CDR3 sequence is CASSQGKGTGTKNYGYTF. CDR3 DNA sequence: TGTGCCAGCAGCCAAGGAAAGGGGACAGGGACAAAAAACTATGGCTACACCTTC.